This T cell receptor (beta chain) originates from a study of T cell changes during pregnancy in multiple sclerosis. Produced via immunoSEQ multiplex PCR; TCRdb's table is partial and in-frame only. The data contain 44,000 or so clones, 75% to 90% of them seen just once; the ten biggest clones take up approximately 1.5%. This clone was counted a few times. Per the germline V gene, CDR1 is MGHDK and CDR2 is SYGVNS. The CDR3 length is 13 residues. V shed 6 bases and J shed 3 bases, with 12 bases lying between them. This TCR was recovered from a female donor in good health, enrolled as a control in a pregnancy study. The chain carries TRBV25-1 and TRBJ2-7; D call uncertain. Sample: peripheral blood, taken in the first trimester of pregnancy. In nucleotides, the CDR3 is TGTGCCAGCAGCCCAAAAGAGTTCTACGAGCAGTACTTC. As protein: CASSPKEFYEQYF.